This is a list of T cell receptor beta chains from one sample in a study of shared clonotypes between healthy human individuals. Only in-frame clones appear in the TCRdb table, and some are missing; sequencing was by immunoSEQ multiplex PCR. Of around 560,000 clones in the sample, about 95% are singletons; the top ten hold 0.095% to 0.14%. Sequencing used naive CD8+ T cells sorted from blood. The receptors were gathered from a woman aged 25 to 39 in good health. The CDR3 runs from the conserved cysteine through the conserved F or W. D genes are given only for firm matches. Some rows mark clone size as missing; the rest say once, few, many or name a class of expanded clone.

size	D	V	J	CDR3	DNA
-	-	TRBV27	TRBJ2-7	CASSLSWTAEQYF	TGTGCCAGCAGTTTATCTTGGACAGCCGAGCAGTACTTC
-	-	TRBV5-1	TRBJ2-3	CASTQAAASTDTQYF	TGCGCCAGCACCCAGGCAGCGGCAAGCACAGATACGCAGTATTTT
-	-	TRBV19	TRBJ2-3	CASSPVGTSDTQYF	TGTGCCAGTAGCCCAGTAGGGACCTCAGATACGCAGTATTTT
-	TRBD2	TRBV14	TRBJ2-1	CASSKTSGLVDEQFF	TGTGCCAGCAGCAAGACTAGCGGGCTAGTAGATGAGCAGTTCTTC
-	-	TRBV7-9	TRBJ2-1	CASSYTMSEQFF	TGTGCCAGCAGTTATACTATGAGTGAGCAGTTCTTC
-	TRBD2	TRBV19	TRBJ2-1	CASSIRTSGRGNEQFF	TGTGCCAGTAGTATCAGGACTAGCGGGAGGGGCAATGAGCAGTTCTTC
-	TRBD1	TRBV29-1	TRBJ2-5	CSVWTGGETQYF	TGCAGCGTATGGACAGGGGGCGAGACCCAGTACTTC
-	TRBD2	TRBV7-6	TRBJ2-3	CASSLRVAGSMPFGTDTQYF	TGTGCCAGCAGCCTCAGGGTAGCGGGATCCATGCCATTCGGCACAGATACGCAGTATTTT
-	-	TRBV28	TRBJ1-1	CASSLRVSEAFF	TGTGCCAGCAGTTTAAGGGTATCTGAAGCTTTCTTT
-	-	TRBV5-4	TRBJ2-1	CASTLRNEQFF	TGTGCCAGCACCTTGAGGAATGAGCAGTTCTTC
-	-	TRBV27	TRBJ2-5	CASGLAVETQYF	TGTGCCAGCGGATTAGCGGTTGAGACCCAGTACTTC
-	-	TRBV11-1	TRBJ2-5	CASSLDSKTQYF	TGTGCCAGCAGCTTAGACTCGAAGACCCAGTACTTC
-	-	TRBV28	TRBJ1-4	CASSSPGSLNEKLFF	TGTGCCAGCAGTTCACCAGGGAGCCTTAATGAAAAACTGTTTTTT
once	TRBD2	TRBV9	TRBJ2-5	CASSPLWTSEETQYF	TGTGCCAGCAGCCCCTTATGGACTAGCGAGGAGACCCAGTACTTC
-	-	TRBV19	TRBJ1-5	CASSSIGPARGNQPQHF	TGTGCCAGTAGTTCAATAGGCCCGGCAAGGGGCAATCAGCCCCAGCATTTT
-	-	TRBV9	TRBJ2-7	CASSVGASHEQYF	TGTGCCAGCAGCGTCGGTGCTTCCCACGAGCAGTACTTC
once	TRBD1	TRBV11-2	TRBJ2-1	CASSWGTEDWASVDEQFF	TGTGCCAGCAGCTGGGGGACAGAAGACTGGGCGAGCGTGGATGAGCAGTTCTTC
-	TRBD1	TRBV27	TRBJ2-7	CASGQGDEQYF	TGTGCCAGCGGACAGGGGGACGAGCAGTACTTC
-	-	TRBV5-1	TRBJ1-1	CASSFLAGDTEAFF	TGCGCCAGCAGCTTTCTGGCGGGGGACACTGAAGCTTTCTTT
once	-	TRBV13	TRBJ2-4	CASSSEAAKNIQYF	TGTGCCAGCAGCAGCGAGGCGGCCAAAAACATTCAGTACTTC
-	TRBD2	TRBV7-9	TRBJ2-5	CASRPAGVGETQYF	TGTGCCAGCAGACCAGCGGGAGTAGGCGAGACCCAGTACTTC
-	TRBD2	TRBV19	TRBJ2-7	CASSPLGLAGGLYEQYF	TGTGCCAGTAGTCCCCTGGGACTAGCGGGAGGACTCTACGAGCAGTACTTC
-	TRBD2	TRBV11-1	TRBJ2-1	CASSLWSSGHEGNEQFF	TGTGCCAGCAGCTTATGGTCTAGCGGCCATGAGGGGAATGAGCAGTTCTTC
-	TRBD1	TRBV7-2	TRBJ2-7	CASSFSGGYEQYF	TGTGCCAGCAGCTTCTCAGGGGGCTACGAGCAGTACTTC
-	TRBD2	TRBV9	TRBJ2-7	CASSPTGLADEQYF	TGTGCCAGCAGCCCAACGGGACTAGCCGACGAGCAGTACTTC
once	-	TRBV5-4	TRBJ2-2	CASSSGYGSGELFF	TGTGCCAGCAGCTCGGGGTATGGTTCCGGGGAGCTGTTTTTT
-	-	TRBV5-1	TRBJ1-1	CASSPDPVGAYTEAFF	TGCGCCAGCAGCCCGGACCCGGTGGGGGCGTACACTGAAGCTTTCTTT
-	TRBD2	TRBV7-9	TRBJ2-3	CASSPVAGGVGEGTQYF	TGTGCCAGCAGCCCCGTAGCGGGAGGCGTGGGGGAAGGGACGCAGTATTTT
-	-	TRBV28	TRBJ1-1	CASSPRDGYTEAFF	TGTGCCAGCAGTCCTAGGGACGGATACACTGAAGCTTTCTTT
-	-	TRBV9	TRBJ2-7	CASSASPSRGEQYF	TGTGCCAGCAGCGCCTCCCCTAGCAGGGGCGAGCAGTACTTC
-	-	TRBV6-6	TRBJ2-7	CASSYGGYRYEQYF	TGTGCCAGCAGTTATGGGGGGTACCGCTACGAGCAGTACTTC
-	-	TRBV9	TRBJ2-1	CASSGGGGLDEQFF	TGTGCCAGCAGCGGAGGAGGAGGGTTGGATGAGCAGTTCTTC
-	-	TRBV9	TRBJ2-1	CASSVGSNEQFF	TGTGCCAGCAGCGTCGGCAGCAATGAGCAGTTCTTC
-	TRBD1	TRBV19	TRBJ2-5	CASRQGASETQYF	TGTGCCAGTCGACAGGGGGCATCTGAGACCCAGTACTTC
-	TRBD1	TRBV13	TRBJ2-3	CASSSNQGALSDTQYF	TGTGCCAGCAGCTCCAATCAGGGGGCTCTTTCAGATACGCAGTATTTT
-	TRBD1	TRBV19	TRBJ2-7	CASSIGTAVEQYF	TGTGCCAGTAGTATTGGGACAGCGGTCGAGCAGTACTTC
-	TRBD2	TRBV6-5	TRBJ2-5	CASKAGGFRETQYF	TGTGCCAGCAAAGCGGGAGGGTTCCGAGAGACCCAGTACTTC
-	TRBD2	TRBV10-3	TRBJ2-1	CAISQAGGPRYNEQFF	TGTGCCATCTCACAAGCGGGAGGGCCTCGTTACAATGAGCAGTTCTTC